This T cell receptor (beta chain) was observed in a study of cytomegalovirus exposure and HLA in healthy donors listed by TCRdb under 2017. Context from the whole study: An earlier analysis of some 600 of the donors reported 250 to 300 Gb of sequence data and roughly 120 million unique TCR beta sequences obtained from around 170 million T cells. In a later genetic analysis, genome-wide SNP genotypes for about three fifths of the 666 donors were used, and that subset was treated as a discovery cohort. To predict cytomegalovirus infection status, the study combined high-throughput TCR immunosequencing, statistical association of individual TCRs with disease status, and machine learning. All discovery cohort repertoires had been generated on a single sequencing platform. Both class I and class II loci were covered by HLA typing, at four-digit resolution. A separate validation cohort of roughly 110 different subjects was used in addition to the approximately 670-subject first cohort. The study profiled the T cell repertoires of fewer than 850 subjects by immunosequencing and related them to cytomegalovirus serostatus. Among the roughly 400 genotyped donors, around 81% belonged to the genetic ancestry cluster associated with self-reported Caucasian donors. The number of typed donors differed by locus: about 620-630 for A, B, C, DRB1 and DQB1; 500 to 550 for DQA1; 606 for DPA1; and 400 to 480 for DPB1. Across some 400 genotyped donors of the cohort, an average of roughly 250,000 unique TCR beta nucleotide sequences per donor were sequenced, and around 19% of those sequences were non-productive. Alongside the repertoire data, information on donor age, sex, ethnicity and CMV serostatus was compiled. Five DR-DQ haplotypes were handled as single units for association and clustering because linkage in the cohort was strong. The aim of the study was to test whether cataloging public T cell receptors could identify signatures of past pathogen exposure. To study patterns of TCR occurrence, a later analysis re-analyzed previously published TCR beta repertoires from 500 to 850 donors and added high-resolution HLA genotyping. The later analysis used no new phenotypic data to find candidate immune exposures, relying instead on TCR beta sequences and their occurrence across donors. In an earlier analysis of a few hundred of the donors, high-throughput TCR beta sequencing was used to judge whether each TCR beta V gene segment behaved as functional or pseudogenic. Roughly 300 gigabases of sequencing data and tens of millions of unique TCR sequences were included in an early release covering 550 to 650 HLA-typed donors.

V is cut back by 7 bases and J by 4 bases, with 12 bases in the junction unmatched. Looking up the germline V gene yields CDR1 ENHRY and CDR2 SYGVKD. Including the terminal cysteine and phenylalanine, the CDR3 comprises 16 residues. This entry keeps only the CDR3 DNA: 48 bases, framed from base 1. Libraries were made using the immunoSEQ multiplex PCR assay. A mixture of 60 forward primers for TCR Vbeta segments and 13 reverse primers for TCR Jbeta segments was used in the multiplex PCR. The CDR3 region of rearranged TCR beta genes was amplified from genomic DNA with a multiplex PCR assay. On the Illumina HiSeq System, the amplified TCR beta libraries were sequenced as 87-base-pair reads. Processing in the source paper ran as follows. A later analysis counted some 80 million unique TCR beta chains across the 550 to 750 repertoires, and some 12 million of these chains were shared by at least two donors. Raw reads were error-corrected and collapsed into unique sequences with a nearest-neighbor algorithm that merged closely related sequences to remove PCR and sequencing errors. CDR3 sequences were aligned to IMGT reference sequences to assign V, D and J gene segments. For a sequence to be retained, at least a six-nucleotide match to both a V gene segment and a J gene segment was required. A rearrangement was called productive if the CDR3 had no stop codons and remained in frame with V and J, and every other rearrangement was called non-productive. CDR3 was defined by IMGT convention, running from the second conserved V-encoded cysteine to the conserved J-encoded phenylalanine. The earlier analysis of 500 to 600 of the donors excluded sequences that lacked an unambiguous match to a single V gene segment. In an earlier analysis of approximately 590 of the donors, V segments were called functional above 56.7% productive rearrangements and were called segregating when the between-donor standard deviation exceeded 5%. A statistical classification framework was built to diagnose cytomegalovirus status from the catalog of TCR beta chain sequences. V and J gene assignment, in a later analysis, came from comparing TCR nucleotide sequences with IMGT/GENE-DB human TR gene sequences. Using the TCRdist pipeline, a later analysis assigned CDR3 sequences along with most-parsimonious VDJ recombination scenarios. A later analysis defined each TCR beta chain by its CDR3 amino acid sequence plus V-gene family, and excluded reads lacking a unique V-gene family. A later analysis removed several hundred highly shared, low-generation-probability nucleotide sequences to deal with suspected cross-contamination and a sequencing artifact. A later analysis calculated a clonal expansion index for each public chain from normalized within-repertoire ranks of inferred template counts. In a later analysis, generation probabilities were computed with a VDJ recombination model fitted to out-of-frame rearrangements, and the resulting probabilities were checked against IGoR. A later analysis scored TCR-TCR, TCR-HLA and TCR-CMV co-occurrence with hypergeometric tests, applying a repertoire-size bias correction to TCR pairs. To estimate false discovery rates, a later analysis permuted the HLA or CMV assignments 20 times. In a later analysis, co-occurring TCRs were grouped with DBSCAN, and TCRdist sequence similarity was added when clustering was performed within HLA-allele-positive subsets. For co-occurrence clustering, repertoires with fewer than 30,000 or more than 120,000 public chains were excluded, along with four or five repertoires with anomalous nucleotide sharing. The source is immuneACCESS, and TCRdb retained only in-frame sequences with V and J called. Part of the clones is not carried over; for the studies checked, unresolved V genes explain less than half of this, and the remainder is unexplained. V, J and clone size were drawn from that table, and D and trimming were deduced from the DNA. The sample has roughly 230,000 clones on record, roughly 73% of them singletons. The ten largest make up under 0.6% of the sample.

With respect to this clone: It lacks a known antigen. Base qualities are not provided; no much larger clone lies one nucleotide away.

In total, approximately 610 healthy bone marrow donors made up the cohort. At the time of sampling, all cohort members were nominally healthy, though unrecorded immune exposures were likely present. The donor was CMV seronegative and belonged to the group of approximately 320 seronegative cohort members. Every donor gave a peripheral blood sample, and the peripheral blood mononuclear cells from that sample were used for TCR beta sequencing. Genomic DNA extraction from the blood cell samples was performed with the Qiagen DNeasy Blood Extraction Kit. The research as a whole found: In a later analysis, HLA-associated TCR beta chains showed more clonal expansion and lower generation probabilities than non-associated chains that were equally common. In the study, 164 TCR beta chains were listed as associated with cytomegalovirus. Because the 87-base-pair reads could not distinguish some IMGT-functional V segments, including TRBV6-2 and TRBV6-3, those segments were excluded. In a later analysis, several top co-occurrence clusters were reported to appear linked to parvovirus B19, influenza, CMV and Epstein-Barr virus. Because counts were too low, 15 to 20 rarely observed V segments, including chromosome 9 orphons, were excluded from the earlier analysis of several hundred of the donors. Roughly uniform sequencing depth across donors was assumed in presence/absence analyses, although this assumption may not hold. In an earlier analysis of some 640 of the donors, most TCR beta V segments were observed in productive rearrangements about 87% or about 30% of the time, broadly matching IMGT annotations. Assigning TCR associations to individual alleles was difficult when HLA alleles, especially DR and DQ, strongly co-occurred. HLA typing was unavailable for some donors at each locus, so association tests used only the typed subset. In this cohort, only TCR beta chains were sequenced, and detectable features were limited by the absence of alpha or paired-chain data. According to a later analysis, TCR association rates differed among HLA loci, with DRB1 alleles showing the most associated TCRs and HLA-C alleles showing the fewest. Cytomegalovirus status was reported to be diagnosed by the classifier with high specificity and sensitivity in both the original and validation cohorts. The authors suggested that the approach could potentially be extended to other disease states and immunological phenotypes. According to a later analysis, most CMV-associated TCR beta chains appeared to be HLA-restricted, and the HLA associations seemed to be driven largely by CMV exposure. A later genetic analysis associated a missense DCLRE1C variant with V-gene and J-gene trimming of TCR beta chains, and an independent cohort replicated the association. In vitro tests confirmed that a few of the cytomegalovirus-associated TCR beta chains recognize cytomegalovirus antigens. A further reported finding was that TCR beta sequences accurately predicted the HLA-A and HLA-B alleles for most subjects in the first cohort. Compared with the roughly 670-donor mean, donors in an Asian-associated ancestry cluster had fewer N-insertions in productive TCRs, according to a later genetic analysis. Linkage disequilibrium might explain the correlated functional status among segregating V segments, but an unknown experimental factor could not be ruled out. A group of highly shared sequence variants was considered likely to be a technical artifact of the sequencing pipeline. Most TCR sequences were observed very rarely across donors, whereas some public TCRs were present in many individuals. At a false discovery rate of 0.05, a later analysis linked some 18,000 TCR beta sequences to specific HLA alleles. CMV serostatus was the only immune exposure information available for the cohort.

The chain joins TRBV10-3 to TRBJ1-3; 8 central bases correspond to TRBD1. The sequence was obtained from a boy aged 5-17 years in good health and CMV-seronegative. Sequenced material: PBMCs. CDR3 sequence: CAITPIRTGSGNTIYF. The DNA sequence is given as TGTGCCATCACTCCCATCAGGACAGGGTCCGGAAACACCATATATTTT.